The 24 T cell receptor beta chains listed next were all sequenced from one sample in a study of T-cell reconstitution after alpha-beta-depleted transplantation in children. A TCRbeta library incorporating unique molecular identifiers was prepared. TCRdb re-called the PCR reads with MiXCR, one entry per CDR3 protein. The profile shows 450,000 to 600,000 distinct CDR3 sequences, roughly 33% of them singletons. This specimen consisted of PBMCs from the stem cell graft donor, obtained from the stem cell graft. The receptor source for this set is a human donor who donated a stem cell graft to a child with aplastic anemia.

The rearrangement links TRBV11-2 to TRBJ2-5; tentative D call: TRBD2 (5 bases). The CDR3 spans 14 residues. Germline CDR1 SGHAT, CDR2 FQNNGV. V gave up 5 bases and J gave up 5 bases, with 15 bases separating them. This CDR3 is CASSQNPKRETQYF. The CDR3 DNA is TGTGCCAGCAGCCAAAACCCGAAGCGGGAGACCCAGTACTTC.

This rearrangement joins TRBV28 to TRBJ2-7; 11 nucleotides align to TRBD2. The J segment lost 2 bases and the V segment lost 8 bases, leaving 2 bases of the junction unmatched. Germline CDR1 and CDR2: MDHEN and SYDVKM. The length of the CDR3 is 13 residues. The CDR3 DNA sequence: TGTGCCAGCTCGACTAGCGGGACCTACGAGCAGTACTTC. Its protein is CASSTSGTYEQYF.

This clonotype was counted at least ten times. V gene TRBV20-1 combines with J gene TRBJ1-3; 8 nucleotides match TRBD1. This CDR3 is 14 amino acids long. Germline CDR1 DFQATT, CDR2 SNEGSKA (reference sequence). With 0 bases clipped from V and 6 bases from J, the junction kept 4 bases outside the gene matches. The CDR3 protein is CSARDRTGSNTIYF. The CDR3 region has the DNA TGCAGTGCTAGAGATCGGACAGGGTCAAACACCATATATTTT.

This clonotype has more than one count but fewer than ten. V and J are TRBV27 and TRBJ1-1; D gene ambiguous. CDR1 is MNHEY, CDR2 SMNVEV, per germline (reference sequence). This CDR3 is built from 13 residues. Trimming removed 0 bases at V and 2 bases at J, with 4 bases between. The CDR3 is CASSLSINTEAFF. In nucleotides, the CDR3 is TGTGCCAGCAGTTTATCGATCAACACTGAAGCTTTCTTT.

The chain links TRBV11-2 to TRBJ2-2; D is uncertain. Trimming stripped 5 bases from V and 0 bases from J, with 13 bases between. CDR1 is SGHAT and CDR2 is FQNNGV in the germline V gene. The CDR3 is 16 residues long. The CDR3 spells CASSPTQAPNTGELFF. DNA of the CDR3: TGTGCCAGCAGCCCCACCCAGGCTCCGAACACCGGGGAGCTGTTTTTT.

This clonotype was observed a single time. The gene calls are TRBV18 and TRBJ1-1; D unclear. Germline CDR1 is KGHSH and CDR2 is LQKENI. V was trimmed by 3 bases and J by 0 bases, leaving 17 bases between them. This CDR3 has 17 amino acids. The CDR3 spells CASSPTTGSSLNTEAFF. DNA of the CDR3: TGTGCCAGCTCACCGACTACGGGAAGCTCCCTGAACACTGAAGCTTTCTTT. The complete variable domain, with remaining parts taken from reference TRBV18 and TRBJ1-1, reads NAGVMQNPRHLVRRRGQEARLRCSPMKGHSHVYWYRQLPEEGLKFMVYLQKENIIDESGMPKERFSAEFPKEGPSILRIQQVVRGDSAAYFCASSPTTGSSLNTEAFFGQGTRLTVV.

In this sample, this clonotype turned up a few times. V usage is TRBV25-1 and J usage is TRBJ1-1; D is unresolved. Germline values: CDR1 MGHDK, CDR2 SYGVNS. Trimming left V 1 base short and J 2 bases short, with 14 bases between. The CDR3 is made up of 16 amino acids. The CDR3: CASSESGGPPNTEAFF. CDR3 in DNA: TGTGCCAGCAGTGAATCTGGAGGCCCGCCTAACACTGAAGCTTTCTTT.

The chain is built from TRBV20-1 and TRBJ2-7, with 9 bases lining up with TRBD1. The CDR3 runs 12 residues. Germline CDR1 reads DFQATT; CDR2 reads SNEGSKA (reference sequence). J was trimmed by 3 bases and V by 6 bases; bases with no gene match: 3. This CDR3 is CSAGGQGYEQYV. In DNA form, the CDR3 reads TGCAGTGCGGGGGGACAGGGCTACGAGCAGTACGTC.

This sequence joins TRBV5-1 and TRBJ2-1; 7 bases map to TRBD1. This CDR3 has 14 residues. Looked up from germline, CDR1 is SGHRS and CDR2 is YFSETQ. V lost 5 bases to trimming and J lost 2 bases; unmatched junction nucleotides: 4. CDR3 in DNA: TGCGCCAGCAGACGGGACAGCACCTACAATGAGCAGTTCTTC. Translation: CASRRDSTYNEQFF.

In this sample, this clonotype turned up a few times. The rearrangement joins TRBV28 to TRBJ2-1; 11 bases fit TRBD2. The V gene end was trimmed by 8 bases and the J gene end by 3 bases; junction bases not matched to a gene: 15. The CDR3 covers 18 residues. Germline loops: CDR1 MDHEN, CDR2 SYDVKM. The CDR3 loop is CASGTMGLAVLNYNEQFF. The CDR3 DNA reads TGTGCCAGCGGAACCATGGGACTAGCGGTACTTAACTACAATGAGCAGTTCTTC.

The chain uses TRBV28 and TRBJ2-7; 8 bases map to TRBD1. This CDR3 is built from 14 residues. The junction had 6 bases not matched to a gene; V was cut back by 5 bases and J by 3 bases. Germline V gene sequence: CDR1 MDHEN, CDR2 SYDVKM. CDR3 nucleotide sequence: TGTGCCAGCAGTGCGGACAGGGACGGCTACGAGCAGTACTTC. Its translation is CASSADRDGYEQYF.

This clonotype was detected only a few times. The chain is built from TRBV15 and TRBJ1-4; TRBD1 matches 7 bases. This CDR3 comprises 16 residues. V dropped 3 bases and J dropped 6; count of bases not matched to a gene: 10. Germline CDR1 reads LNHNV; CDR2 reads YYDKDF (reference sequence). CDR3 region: CATSSLYRQGDEKLFF. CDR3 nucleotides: TGTGCCACCAGCAGCCTCTATCGACAGGGAGATGAAAAACTGTTTTTT.

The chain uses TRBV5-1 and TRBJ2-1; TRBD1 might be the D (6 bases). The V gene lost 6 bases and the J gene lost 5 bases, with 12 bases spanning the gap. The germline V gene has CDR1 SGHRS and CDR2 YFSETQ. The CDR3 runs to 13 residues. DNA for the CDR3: TGCGCCAGCACTCAGGGGACCGACAATGAGCAGTTCTTC. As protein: CASTQGTDNEQFF.

For the CDR3, the DNA is TGTGCCAGCACGGCTTTGTACAATGAGCAGTTCTTC. Its protein product is CASTALYNEQFF. This rearrangement joins TRBV12-3 or TRBV12-4 to TRBJ2-1; the D is unclear. Trimming stripped 7 bases from V and 4 bases from J, with 8 bases between. The CDR3 sequence is 12 residues long.

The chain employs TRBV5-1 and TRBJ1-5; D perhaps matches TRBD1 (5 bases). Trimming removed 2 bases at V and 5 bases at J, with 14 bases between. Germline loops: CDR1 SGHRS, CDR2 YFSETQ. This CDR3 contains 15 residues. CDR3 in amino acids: CASSFTGTVDQPQHF. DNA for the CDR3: TGCGCCAGCAGCTTTACCGGGACGGTGGATCAGCCCCAGCATTTT.

The CDR3 region has the DNA TGTGCCAGCAGCTCTCGCCCCGTTGGTGTTACAGATACGCAGTATTTT. Translation gives CASSSRPVGVTDTQYF. The chain has TRBV7-2 and TRBJ2-3; unclear D gene. The germline V and J ends were trimmed by 4 bases and 3 bases, with 17 bases remaining between them. The CDR3 extends over 16 amino acids. Looked up from germline, CDR1 is SGHTA and CDR2 is FQGNSA.

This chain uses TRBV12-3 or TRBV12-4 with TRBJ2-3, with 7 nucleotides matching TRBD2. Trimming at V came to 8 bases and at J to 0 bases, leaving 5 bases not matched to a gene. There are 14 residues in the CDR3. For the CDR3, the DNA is TGTGCCAGCGGGAATAGCGGGAGCACAGATACGCAGTATTTT. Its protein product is CASGNSGSTDTQYF.

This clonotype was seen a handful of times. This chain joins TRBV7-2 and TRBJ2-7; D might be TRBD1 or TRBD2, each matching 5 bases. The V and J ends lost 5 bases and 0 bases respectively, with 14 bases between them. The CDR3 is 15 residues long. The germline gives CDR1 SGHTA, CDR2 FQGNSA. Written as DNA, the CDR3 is TGTGCCAGCAGCCTGGGGTCAGGGAGCTCCTACGAGCAGTACGTC. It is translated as CASSLGSGSSYEQYV.

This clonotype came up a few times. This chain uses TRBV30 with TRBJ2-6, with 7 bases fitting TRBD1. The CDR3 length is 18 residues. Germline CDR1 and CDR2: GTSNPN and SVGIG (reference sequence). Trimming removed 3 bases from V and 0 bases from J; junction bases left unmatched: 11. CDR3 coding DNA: TGTGCCTGGAGGCACGACAGGGCCATTGTCTCTGGGGCCAACGTCCTGACTTTC. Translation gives CAWRHDRAIVSGANVLTF.

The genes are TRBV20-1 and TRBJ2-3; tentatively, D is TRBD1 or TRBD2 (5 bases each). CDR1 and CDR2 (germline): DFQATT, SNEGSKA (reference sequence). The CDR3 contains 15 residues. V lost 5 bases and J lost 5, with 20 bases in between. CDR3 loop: CSAGRSRGGKDTQYF. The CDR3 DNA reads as TGCAGTGCTGGACGTTCCCGGGGCGGAAAAGATACGCAGTATTTT.

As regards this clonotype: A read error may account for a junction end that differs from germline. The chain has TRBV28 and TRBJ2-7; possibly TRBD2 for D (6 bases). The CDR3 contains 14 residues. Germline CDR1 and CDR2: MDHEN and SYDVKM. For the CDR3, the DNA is TGTGCCAGCAGTTATGGGGGGAGGACGGGCCACCAGGACTTC. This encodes CASSYGGRTGHQDF.

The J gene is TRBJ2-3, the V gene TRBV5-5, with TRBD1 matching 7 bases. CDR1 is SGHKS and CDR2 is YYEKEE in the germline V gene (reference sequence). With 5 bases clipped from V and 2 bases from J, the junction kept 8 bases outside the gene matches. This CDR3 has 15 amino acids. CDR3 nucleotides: TGTGCCAGCAGGCCAACCAGGGGGAACACAGATACGCAGTATTTT. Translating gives CASRPTRGNTDTQYF.

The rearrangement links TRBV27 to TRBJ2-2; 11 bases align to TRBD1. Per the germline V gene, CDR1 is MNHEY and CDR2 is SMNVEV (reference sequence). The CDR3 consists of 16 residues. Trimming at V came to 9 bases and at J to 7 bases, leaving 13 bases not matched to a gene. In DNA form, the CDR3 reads TGTGCCAGTAGTACCGCAGGACAGGGGGCGAACGGGGAGCTGTTTTTT. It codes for CASSTAGQGANGELFF.

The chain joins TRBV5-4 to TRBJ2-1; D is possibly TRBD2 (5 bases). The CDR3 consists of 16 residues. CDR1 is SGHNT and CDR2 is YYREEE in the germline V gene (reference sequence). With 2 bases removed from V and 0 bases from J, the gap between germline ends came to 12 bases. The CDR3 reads CASSLEGTYSYNEQFF. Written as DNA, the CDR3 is TGTGCCAGCAGCTTAGAGGGCACTTACTCCTACAATGAGCAGTTCTTC.